This record concerns one T cell receptor beta chain sequence. Sequencing was performed with immunoSEQ multiplex PCR; in TCRdb, only in-frame clones are kept and a portion is missing. The sample lists approximately 37,000 clones; roughly nine tenths were seen once. Between the trimmed V and J ends, which lost 3 bases and 0 bases, there was a span of 15 bases. CDR1 and CDR2 (germline): MGHDK, SYGVNS. The CDR3 length is 17 residues. This sample is drawn from a study of T cell changes during pregnancy in multiple sclerosis. The clonotype was recovered from a female donor with multiple sclerosis, enrolled in a pregnancy study. The sample consisted of CD4+ T cells from peripheral blood mononuclear cells, taken in the first trimester of pregnancy. This chain links TRBV25-1 with TRBJ2-1, with TRBD2 as a possible D gene (5 bases). CDR3 in DNA: TGTGCCAGCAGTGATAAAGGCGGGTCCTTCTCCTACAATGAGCAGTTCTTC. It yields the protein CASSDKGGSFSYNEQFF.